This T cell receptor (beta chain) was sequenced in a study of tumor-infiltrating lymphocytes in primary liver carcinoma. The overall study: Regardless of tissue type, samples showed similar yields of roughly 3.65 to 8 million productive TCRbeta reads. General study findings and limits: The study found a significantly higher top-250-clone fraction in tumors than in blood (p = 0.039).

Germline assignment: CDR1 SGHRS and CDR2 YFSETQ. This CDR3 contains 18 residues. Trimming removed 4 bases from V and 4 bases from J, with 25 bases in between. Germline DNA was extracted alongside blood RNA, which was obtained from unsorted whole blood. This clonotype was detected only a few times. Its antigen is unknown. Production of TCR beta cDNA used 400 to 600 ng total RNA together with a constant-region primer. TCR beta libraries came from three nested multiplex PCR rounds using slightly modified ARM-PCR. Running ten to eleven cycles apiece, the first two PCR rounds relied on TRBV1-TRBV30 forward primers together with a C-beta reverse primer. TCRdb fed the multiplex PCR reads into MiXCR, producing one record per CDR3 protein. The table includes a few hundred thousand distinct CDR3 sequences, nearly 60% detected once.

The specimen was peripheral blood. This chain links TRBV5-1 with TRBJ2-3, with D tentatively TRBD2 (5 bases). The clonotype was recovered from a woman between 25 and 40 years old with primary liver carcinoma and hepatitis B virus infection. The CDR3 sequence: CASSPGSNAPRRADTQYF. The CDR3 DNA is TGCGCCAGCAGCCCGGGGTCAAACGCCCCAAGACGAGCAGATACGCAGTATTTT.